The 25 T cell receptor beta chains below all came from one sample that was sequenced in a study of blood T cell repertoires in COVID-19 (dated by TCRdb to 2018 to 2020). The library was generated by the immunoSEQ multiplex PCR assay. The source is immuneACCESS, and TCRdb retained only in-frame sequences with V and J called. Part of the clones is not carried over; for the studies checked, unresolved V genes explain less than half of this, and the remainder is unexplained. For this sample the table gives approximately 190,000 clones, of which roughly 80% were detected only once. The ten largest clones capture under 15% of the sample. Sequencing input: peripheral blood. The receptors stem from a man between 25 and 39 years old with active or convalescent COVID-19.

The chain uses TRBV5-6 and TRBJ2-7; the D gene is possibly TRBD2 (6 bases). The CDR3 contains 14 residues. Germline assignment: CDR1 SGHDT and CDR2 YYEEEE. Trimming took off 4 bases at V and 6 bases at J, with 17 bases between the two ends. DNA for the CDR3: TGTGCCAGCAGCGCCGGAACGGGAGTAGGCGAGCAGTACTTC. The encoded protein is CASSAGTGVGEQYF.

In this sample, this clone turned up a few times. This rearrangement joins TRBV3-1 (or the pseudogene TRBV3-2) to TRBJ2-2, with 7 positions matching TRBD1. The junction had 10 bases not matched to a gene; V was cut back by 9 bases and J by 6 bases. The length of the CDR3 is 14 residues. From germline, CDR1 is LGHDT and CDR2 YNNKEL (reference sequence). In nucleotides, the CDR3 is TGTGCCAGGCCCCGACAGGGAGCGGCCGGGGAGCTGTTTTTT. Translation gives CARPRQGAAGELFF.

The chain recombines TRBV6-5 with TRBJ1-2; perhaps TRBD1 as D (6 bases). The CDR3 runs to 13 residues. V lost 5 bases, J lost 9 bases, and 16 bases lay in between. Germline-derived CDR1 and CDR2 are MNHEY and SVGAGI. In DNA form, the CDR3 reads TGTGCCAGCAGTCCACAGGGCGGAGGTAGCTACACCTTC. Translation: CASSPQGGGSYTF.

The chain recombines TRBV5-6 with TRBJ1-2, with D hard to call. Germline values: CDR1 SGHDT, CDR2 YYEEEE. The V gene lost 4 bases and the J gene lost 8 bases, with 12 bases spanning the gap. There are 12 residues in the CDR3. Written as DNA, the CDR3 is TGTGCCAGCAGCGGGCGGGTCGGCGGCTACACCTTC. This translates into CASSGRVGGYTF.

This chain connects TRBV2 to TRBJ2-7; 11 positions match TRBD2. Trimming at V came to 2 bases and at J to 3 bases, leaving 0 bases not matched to a gene. There are 14 residues in the CDR3. Germline assignment: CDR1 SNHLY and CDR2 FYNNEI. The CDR3 nucleotides are TGTGCCAGCAGTGAACTAGCGGGAGGCTACGAGCAGTACGTC. It encodes CASSELAGGYEQYV.

V usage is TRBV5-1 and J usage is TRBJ1-2; 7 nucleotides align to TRBD1. CDR1 is SGHRS and CDR2 is YFSETQ in the germline V gene. V trimming: 0 bases; J trimming: 8 bases; junction bases outside the gene matches: 4. This CDR3 has 13 amino acids. The CDR3 protein is CASSLGQGVGYTF. The CDR3 nucleotides read TGCGCCAGCAGCTTGGGGCAGGGGGTCGGCTACACCTTC.

The chain carries TRBV5-6 and TRBJ1-4; TRBD1 aligns across 8 bases. The V gene end was trimmed by 6 bases and the J gene end by 7 bases; junction bases not matched to a gene: 17. This CDR3 comprises 17 residues. CDR1 is SGHDT, CDR2 YYEEEE, per germline. The CDR3: CASNTEGRGLRGEKLFF. The DNA for the CDR3 is TGTGCCAGCAACACCGAGGGCAGGGGGCTTCGAGGTGAAAAACTGTTTTTT.

This sequence joins TRBV27 and TRBJ2-7; 10 bases fit TRBD2. The CDR3 contains 11 residues. Germline V CDR1 and CDR2: MNHEY, SMNVEV (reference sequence). The V and J ends lost 8 bases and 7 bases, in that order; junction bases with no gene match: 2. The CDR3: CASEAGGEQYF. CDR3 bases: TGTGCCAGCGAAGCGGGAGGGGAGCAGTACTTC.

The genes are TRBV9 and TRBJ2-3; TRBD1 aligns across 8 bases. Unmatched junction bases numbered 4, after V lost 0 bases and J lost 1 base. Per the germline V gene, CDR1 is SGDLS and CDR2 is YYNGEE. The CDR3 covers 16 residues. In DNA, the CDR3 is TGTGCCAGCAGCGTAGGTTCGACAGGGGGCACAGATACGCAGTATTTT. Translating it yields CASSVGSTGGTDTQYF. The complete variable domain, with remaining parts taken from reference TRBV9 and TRBJ2-3, reads DSGVTQTPKHLITATGQRVTLRCSPRSGDLSVYWYQQSLDQGLQFLIQYYNGEERAKGNILERFSAQQFPDLHSELNLSSLELGDSALYFCASSVGSTGGTDTQYFGPGTRLTVL.

The CDR3 DNA sequence: TGCGCCAGCAGCCCCTCGGGAGGCAATGAGCAGTTCTTC. It yields the protein CASSPSGGNEQFF. This chain links TRBV10-1 with TRBJ2-1; 7 nucleotides align to TRBD2. V was clipped by 6 bases and J by 6 bases; unmatched bases: 5. CDR3 length: 13 residues. Germline V CDR1 and CDR2: WNHNN, SYGVQD (reference sequence).

The gene calls are TRBV2 and TRBJ2-7; TRBD2 matches at 7 bases. Germline CDR1 is SNHLY and CDR2 is FYNNEI. J lost 4 bases, V lost 7 bases, and 10 bases had no gene match. This CDR3 is 14 amino acids long. CDR3 region: CASMVVSGLYEQYF. The CDR3 DNA is TGTGCCAGCATGGTCGTTAGCGGGTTGTACGAGCAGTACTTC. The full variable domain, rest sourced from reference TRBV2 and TRBJ2-7, is EPEVTQTPSHQVTQMGQEVILRCVPISNHLYFYWYRQILGQKVEFLVSFYNNEISEKSEIFDDQFSVERPDGSNFTLKIRSTKLEDSAMYFCASMVVSGLYEQYFGPGTRLTVT.

CDR3 sequence (DNA): TGTGCCAGCTCACGGGACAGCCCTAAGAGCTCTGGAAACACCATATATTTT. Translating gives CASSRDSPKSSGNTIYF. The gene calls are TRBV18 and TRBJ1-3, with 7 bases matching TRBD1. The CDR3 is made up of 17 amino acids. The V gene's germline CDR1 is KGHSH and CDR2 LQKENI. With 4 bases clipped from V and 0 bases from J, the junction kept 9 bases outside the gene matches.

The chain couples TRBV4-1 to TRBJ1-4; D not resolved. Germline assignment: CDR1 MGHRA and CDR2 YSYEKL. V was clipped by 5 bases and J by 6 bases, with 16 bases between them. This CDR3 is built from 15 residues. The CDR3 is CASSGNSMGDEKLFF. CDR3 nucleotides: TGCGCCAGCAGCGGTAATTCGATGGGAGATGAAAAACTGTTTTTT.

The genes are TRBV6-5 and TRBJ1-3, with D uncertain. The germline gives CDR1 MNHEY, CDR2 SVGAGI. The CDR3 contains 15 residues. Trimming cost V 4 bases and J 0 bases, with 10 bases left between them. CDR3 sequence: CASSFTFGSGNTIYF. CDR3 nucleotide sequence: TGTGCCAGCAGTTTTACCTTCGGCTCTGGAAACACCATATATTTT.

A note on this clone: Other DNA sequences in the sample encode the same CDR3. The V gene is TRBV4-1, the J gene TRBJ2-5, with 9 bases that match TRBD2. The CDR3 contains 14 residues. Trimming cost V 2 bases and J 3 bases; bases outside gene matches: 1. The V gene's germline CDR1 is MGHRA and CDR2 YSYEKL. CDR3 DNA: TGCGCCAGCAGCCAAATAGCGGGGGAAGAGACCCAGTACTTC. Translation: CASSQIAGEETQYF.

This chain connects TRBV3-1 (or the pseudogene TRBV3-2) to TRBJ1-2, with D unresolved. Trimming stripped 5 bases from V and 8 bases from J, with 9 bases between. The CDR3 has 11 residues. Germline CDR1 reads LGHDT; CDR2 reads YNNKEL (reference sequence). CDR3 region: CASSYAQGYTF. The CDR3 DNA sequence: TGTGCCAGCAGCTATGCACAAGGCTACACCTTC.

V and J are TRBV6-1 and TRBJ1-1; D is undetermined. Germline CDR1 reads MNHNS; CDR2 reads SASEGT. The ends were cut back, 3 bases at V and 11 bases at J, with 13 bases in the middle. The CDR3 is 12 residues long. The CDR3 sequence is CASSDGVTAAFF. CDR3 sequence (DNA): TGTGCCAGCAGTGACGGGGTTACTGCGGCTTTCTTT.

This chain connects TRBV5-1 to TRBJ2-7; D might be TRBD2 (6 bases). Germline V gene lookup returns CDR1 SGHRS and CDR2 YFSETQ. The CDR3 has 14 amino acids. V was clipped by 3 bases and J by 1 base, with 11 bases between them. The CDR3 sequence: CASSSWGDSYEQYF. The CDR3 coding sequence is TGCGCCAGCAGCTCATGGGGGGATTCCTACGAGCAGTACTTC.

This clone was found once. The V call is TRBV29-1, the J call TRBJ2-1; D is perhaps TRBD1 (6 bases). Trimming left V 4 bases short and J 3 bases short, with 13 bases between. This CDR3 comprises 14 residues. The germline V gene has CDR1 SQVTM and CDR2 ANQGSEA. CDR3 region: CSVASRGYYNEQFF. The CDR3 DNA reads TGCAGCGTTGCCTCCAGGGGTTACTACAATGAGCAGTTCTTC.

The gene calls are TRBV7-2 and TRBJ1-3, with D perhaps TRBD1 (6 bases). Trimming took 5 bases from V and 3 from J, leaving 11 bases between them. Germline CDR1 and CDR2: SGHTA and FQGNSA. The length of the CDR3 is 14 residues. The CDR3 is CASSATGYGNTIYF. The CDR3 nucleotides are TGTGCCAGCAGCGCCACAGGGTATGGAAACACCATATATTTT.

This chain uses TRBV10-3 with TRBJ1-1; no firm D call. V shed 0 bases and J shed 5 bases, with 7 bases lying between them. The length of the CDR3 is 13 residues. Germline loops: CDR1 ENHRY, CDR2 SYGVKD. The DNA for the CDR3 is TGTGCCATCAGTGAGTCGCGGGCAACTGAAGCTTTCTTT. Translation gives CAISESRATEAFF.

The V and J genes are TRBV11-3 and TRBJ2-5; no clear D gene. This CDR3 spans 14 amino acids. Germline assignment: CDR1 SGHNT and CDR2 YENEEA. Trimming left V 5 bases short and J 1 base short, with 11 bases between. Written as DNA, the CDR3 is TGTGCCAGCAGCAAGTATTCACTCCAAGAGACCCAGTACTTC. It codes for CASSKYSLQETQYF.

This chain connects TRBV3-1 (or the pseudogene TRBV3-2) to TRBJ2-7; 10 nucleotides align to TRBD2. Unmatched junction bases numbered 10, after V lost 8 bases and J lost 6 bases. Germline CDR1 is LGHDT and CDR2 is YNNKEL (reference sequence). This CDR3 contains 14 residues. CDR3 protein: CASSEGLAVPEQYF. DNA of the CDR3: TGTGCCAGCTCGGAAGGACTAGCGGTCCCCGAGCAGTACTTC.

The chain carries TRBV15 and TRBJ2-1; 14 bases agree with TRBD2. The germline gives CDR1 LNHNV, CDR2 YYDKDF (reference sequence). Trimming took 1 base from V and 7 from J; bases not matched to a gene: 3. The CDR3 runs to 16 residues. The CDR3 reads CATSRGTSGRWNEQFF. The CDR3 DNA sequence: TGTGCCACCAGCAGAGGGACTAGCGGGAGGTGGAATGAGCAGTTCTTC.

V is TRBV12-3 or TRBV12-4 and J is TRBJ1-1, with D unresolved. Trimming took 5 bases from V and 1 from J, leaving 5 bases between them. The CDR3 length is 12 residues. This chain's CDR3 is CASSRQNTEAFF. The CDR3 region has the DNA TGTGCCAGCAGTAGACAGAACACTGAAGCTTTCTTT.